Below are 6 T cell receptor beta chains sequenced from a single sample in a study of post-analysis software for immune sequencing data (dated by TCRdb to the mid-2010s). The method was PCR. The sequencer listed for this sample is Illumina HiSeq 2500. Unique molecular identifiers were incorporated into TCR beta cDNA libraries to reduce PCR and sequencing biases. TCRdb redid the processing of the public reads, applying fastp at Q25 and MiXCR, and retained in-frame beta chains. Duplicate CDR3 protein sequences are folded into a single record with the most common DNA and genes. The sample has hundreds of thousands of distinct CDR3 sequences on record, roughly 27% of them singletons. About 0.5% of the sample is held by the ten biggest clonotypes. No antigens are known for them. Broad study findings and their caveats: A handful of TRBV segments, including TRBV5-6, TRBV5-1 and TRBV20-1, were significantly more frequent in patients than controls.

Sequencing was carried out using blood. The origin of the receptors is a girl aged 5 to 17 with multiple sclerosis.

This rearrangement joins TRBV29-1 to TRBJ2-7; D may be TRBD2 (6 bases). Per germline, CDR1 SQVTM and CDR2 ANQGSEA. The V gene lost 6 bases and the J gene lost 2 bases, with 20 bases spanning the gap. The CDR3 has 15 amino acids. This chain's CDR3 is CSVVGGLPITYEQYF. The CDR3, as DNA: TGCAGCGTAGTGGGGGGTCTACCCATAACCTACGAGCAGTACTTC.

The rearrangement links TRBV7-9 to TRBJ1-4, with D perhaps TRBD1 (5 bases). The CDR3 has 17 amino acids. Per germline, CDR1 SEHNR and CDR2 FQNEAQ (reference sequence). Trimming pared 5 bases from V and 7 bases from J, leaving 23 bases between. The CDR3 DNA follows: TGTGCCAGCAGCCTAAAGTCTACAGGTTTACCAAGTGAAAAACTGTTTTTT. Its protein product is CASSLKSTGLPSEKLFF.

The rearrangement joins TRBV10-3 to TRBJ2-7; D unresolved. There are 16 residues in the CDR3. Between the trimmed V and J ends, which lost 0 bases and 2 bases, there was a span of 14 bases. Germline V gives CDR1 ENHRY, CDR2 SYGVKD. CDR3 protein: CAISESGLDKPYEQYF. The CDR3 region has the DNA TGTGCCATCAGTGAGTCAGGCCTCGACAAGCCCTACGAGCAGTACTTC.

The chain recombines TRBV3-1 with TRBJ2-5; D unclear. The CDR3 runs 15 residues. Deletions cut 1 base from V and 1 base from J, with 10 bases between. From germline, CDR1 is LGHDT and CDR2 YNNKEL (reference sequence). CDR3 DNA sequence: TGTGCCAGCAGCCAAGTTTCGGAGATCCAAGAGACCCAGTACTTC. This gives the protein CASSQVSEIQETQYF.

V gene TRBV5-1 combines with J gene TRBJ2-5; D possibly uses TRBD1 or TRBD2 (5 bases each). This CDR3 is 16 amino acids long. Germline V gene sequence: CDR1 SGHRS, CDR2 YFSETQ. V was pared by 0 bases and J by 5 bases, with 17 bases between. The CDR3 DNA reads TGCGCCAGCAGCTTGGGGTCGGGACGAGTTTTCGAGACCCAGTACTTC. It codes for CASSLGSGRVFETQYF.

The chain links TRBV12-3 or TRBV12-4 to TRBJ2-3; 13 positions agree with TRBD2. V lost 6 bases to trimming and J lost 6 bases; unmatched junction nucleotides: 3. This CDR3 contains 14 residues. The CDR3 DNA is TGTGCCAGCAGGACTAGCGGGGGGAGTGATACGCAGTATTTT. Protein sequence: CASRTSGGSDTQYF.